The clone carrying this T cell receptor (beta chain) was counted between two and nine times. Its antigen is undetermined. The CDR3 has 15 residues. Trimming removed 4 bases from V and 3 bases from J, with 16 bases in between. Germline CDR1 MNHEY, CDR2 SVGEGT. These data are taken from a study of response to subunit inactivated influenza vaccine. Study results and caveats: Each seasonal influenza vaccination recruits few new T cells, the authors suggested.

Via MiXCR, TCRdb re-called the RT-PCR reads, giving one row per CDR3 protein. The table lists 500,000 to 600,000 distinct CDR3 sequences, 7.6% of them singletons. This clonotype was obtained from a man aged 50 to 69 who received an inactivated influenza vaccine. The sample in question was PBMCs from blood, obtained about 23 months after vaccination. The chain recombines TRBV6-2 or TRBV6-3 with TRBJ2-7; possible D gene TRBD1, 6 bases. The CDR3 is CASSWLDSRGYEQYF. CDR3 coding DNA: TGTGCCAGCAGTTGGCTGGACAGCCGTGGCTACGAGCAGTACTTC.